What follows are 32 T cell receptor beta chains derived from one specimen sequenced in a study of blood T cell repertoires in COVID-19 (dated by TCRdb to about 2020). The library was produced with the immunoSEQ multiplex PCR assay. Not all clones reach the TCRdb copy of this immuneACCESS table, which keeps in-frame sequences only. Checked studies attribute under half of the gap to unresolved V genes and leave the rest unexplained. Within this sample are 150,000 to 200,000 clones, with around 87% of them counted one time only. Together, the top ten hold 0.99% of the sample. The sample was peripheral blood. Receptors were obtained from a man aged 18 to 29 with acute or convalescent COVID-19.

V is TRBV3-1 (or the pseudogene TRBV3-2) and J is TRBJ2-3, with 9 positions matching TRBD2. Germline loops: CDR1 LGHDT, CDR2 YNNKEL (reference sequence). Losses at the gene ends were 2 bases for V and 15 bases for J; bases not matched to a gene: 9. CDR3 length: 13 amino acids. DNA for the CDR3: TGTGCCAGCAGCCAACAGCCTAGCGGGGACTTATATTTT. Amino acid sequence: CASSQQPSGDLYF.

This chain uses TRBV13 with TRBJ1-1; TRBD1 might be the D (6 bases). The ends were cut back, 0 bases at V and 5 bases at J, with 7 bases in the middle. The germline gives CDR1 PRHDT, CDR2 FYEKMQ (reference sequence). This CDR3 comprises 13 residues. CDR3 sequence (DNA): TGTGCCAGCAGCTTAGGGGGGGCAACTGAAGCTTTCTTT. This sequence encodes CASSLGGATEAFF.

This clone was picked up a small number of times. The rearrangement uses TRBV5-6 and TRBJ2-1; 7 nucleotides agree with TRBD1. With 5 bases clipped from V and 6 bases from J, the junction kept 5 bases outside the gene matches. CDR1 is SGHDT and CDR2 is YYEEEE in the germline V gene. The CDR3 contains 13 residues. DNA of the CDR3: TGTGCCAGCAGATTAGACAGGGCCAATGAGCAGTTCTTC. Translating gives CASRLDRANEQFF.

The gene calls are TRBV30 and TRBJ2-5, with D unresolved. The CDR3 contains 12 residues. Germline CDR1 and CDR2: GTSNPN and SVGIG (reference sequence). V dropped 0 bases and J dropped 5 bases, with 7 bases sitting between them. The CDR3 sequence: CAWSVLGETQYF. CDR3 nucleotides: TGTGCCTGGAGTGTACTCGGGGAGACCCAGTACTTC.

V usage is TRBV6-5 and J usage is TRBJ2-3; 9 positions agree with TRBD2. Germline CDR1 and CDR2: MNHEY and SVGAGI. V was pared by 3 bases and J by 4 bases, with 5 bases of the junction left unmatched. CDR3 length: 15 residues. The chain's CDR3 is CASSYSGGIPDTQYF. In DNA form, the CDR3 reads TGTGCCAGCAGTTATAGCGGGGGCATTCCAGATACGCAGTATTTT.

The chain employs TRBV7-2 and TRBJ1-1; D not resolved. The CDR3 has 16 residues. The V end was cut by 4 bases, the J end by 1 base, with 16 bases between. Germline CDR1 reads SGHTA; CDR2 reads FQGNSA. Here the CDR3 reads CASSSVGRGSNTEAFF. The CDR3 DNA reads TGTGCCAGCAGCTCCGTAGGGCGGGGATCGAACACTGAAGCTTTCTTT.

The chain uses TRBV6-5 and TRBJ2-1; 11 nucleotides line up with TRBD1. The CDR3 totals 14 residues. Unmatched junction bases numbered 5, after V lost 9 bases and J lost 4 bases. Looked up from germline, CDR1 is MNHEY and CDR2 is SVGAGI. The CDR3 coding sequence is TGTGCCAGTCCCGGGACAGGGGGATACAATGAGCAGTTCTTC. Encoded protein: CASPGTGGYNEQFF.

V and J are TRBV7-2 and TRBJ1-1, with TRBD1 matching over 7 bases. The CDR3 runs to 15 residues. V lost 6 bases and J lost 2; bases outside the gene matches: 9. The germline V gene has CDR1 SGHTA and CDR2 FQGNSA. The CDR3 sequence: CASRDWGQTNTEAFF. The CDR3 DNA reads as TGTGCCAGCAGGGATTGGGGACAGACAAACACTGAAGCTTTCTTT.

The chain recombines TRBV12-3 or TRBV12-4 with TRBJ1-2, with D perhaps TRBD1 (5 bases). Trimming removed 3 bases from V and 4 bases from J, with 6 bases in between. There are 12 residues in the CDR3. The CDR3 DNA sequence: TGTGCCAGCAGTTTTAGGGGCTATGGCTACACCTTC. It is translated as CASSFRGYGYTF.

CDR3 sequence reads: CASSRSPDRARDTEAFF. The DNA for the CDR3 is TGTGCCAGCAGTAGAAGTCCGGACAGGGCCCGCGACACTGAAGCTTTCTTT. J is TRBJ1-1 and V is TRBV28; TRBD1 matches at 8 bases. V gave up 5 bases and J gave up 3 bases; unmatched junction bases: 14. The CDR3 is 17 residues long. CDR1 MDHEN and CDR2 SYDVKM come from the germline V gene.

The chain couples TRBV24-1 to TRBJ1-2; 7 bases align to TRBD1. With 7 bases clipped from V and 5 bases from J, the junction kept 6 bases outside the gene matches. The CDR3 loop spans 13 amino acids. Germline CDR1 and CDR2: KGHDR and SFDVKD. The CDR3 bases are TGTGCCACCAGGGACAGGCGAACTTATGGCTACACCTTC. It encodes CATRDRRTYGYTF.

CDR3 protein: CASSWGTVPANQPQHF. The DNA for the CDR3 is TGTGCCAGCAGCTGGGGGACAGTCCCCGCCAATCAGCCCCAGCATTTT. V gene TRBV7-8 combines with J gene TRBJ1-5; 7 bases agree with TRBD1. The CDR3 contains 16 residues. Unmatched junction bases numbered 9, after V lost 4 bases and J lost 3 bases. Germline V gene sequence: CDR1 SGHVS, CDR2 FQNEAQ.

The rearrangement uses TRBV6-2 or TRBV6-3 and TRBJ2-3, with D possibly matching TRBD2 (5 bases). Trimming took off 5 bases at V and 7 bases at J, with 10 bases between the two ends. The CDR3 runs to 12 residues. Germline CDR1 is MNHEY and CDR2 is SVGEGT. In DNA form, the CDR3 reads TGTGCCAGCAGTCCATCGGGGTATACGCAGTATTTT. Its translation: CASSPSGYTQYF.

The chain is built from TRBV20-1 and TRBJ2-7, with 15 bases lining up with TRBD2. The CDR3 loop spans 15 amino acids. Germline V gene sequence: CDR1 DFQATT, CDR2 SNEGSKA (reference sequence). Trimming took 3 bases from V and 4 from J; bases not matched to a gene: 4. CDR3 sequence (DNA): TGCAGTGCTAGTTCCGGGACTAGCGGGGGGTACGAGCAGTACGTC. Translation: CSASSGTSGGYEQYV.

This sequence joins TRBV7-3 and TRBJ2-1; possible D gene TRBD2, 6 bases. V was cut by 10 bases and J by 2 bases, with 18 bases left in between. The CDR3 extends over 15 amino acids. Germline CDR1 SGHTA, CDR2 FQGTGA. The CDR3: CATPTGTSTYNEQFF. CDR3 DNA: TGTGCCACCCCGACCGGGACTTCAACCTACAATGAGCAGTTCTTC.

In DNA form, the CDR3 reads TGTGCCATCCAACAAGTGGACAGGGGGCCTGGAAACACCATATATTTT. It is translated as CAIQQVDRGPGNTIYF. The V and J genes are TRBV10-3 and TRBJ1-3, with 11 positions matching TRBD1. The CDR3 is made up of 16 amino acids. The trim removed 8 bases at V and 2 bases at J, leaving 8 bases unmatched. Germline V gene data show CDR1 as ENHRY and CDR2 as SYGVKD.

The chain is built from TRBV10-1 and TRBJ2-1, with 8 bases matching TRBD1. Unmatched junction bases numbered 5, after V lost 4 bases and J lost 6 bases. The CDR3 contains 14 residues. The germline gives CDR1 WNHNN, CDR2 SYGVQD (reference sequence). CDR3 sequence: CASSGQGAVNEQFF. CDR3 nucleotide sequence: TGCGCCAGCAGTGGGCAGGGGGCGGTCAATGAGCAGTTCTTC.

V gene TRBV19 combines with J gene TRBJ2-7; TRBD2 agrees at 7 bases. The trim removed 0 bases at V and 2 bases at J, leaving 1 base unmatched. The germline gives CDR1 LNHDA, CDR2 SQIVND (reference sequence). The CDR3 spans 14 residues. CDR3 amino acids: CASSIDRGAYEQYF. CDR3 DNA: TGTGCCAGTAGTATAGATCGGGGGGCCTACGAGCAGTACTTC.

The V gene is TRBV19, the J gene TRBJ2-3; tentatively, D is TRBD2 (6 bases). This CDR3 is 14 amino acids long. In germline, CDR1 is LNHDA, CDR2 SQIVND (reference sequence). V was cut by 5 bases and J by 1 base, with 10 bases left in between. The CDR3 nucleotides read TGTGCCAGTAGTCCCATAGCGGGCACAGATACGCAGTATTTT. Translation: CASSPIAGTDTQYF.

This clone has just a few counts. V and J are TRBV5-1 and TRBJ1-3; weak D call: TRBD1 (6 bases). This CDR3 contains 15 residues. Germline V gene lookup returns CDR1 SGHRS and CDR2 YFSETQ. V was trimmed by 0 bases and J by 0 bases, leaving 7 bases between them. The CDR3 bases are TGCGCCAGCAGCTTGGGGACAGACTCTGGAAACACCATATATTTT. The encoded protein is CASSLGTDSGNTIYF.

The chain couples TRBV5-6 to TRBJ2-3; D not certain. The CDR3 contains 13 residues. The germline V and J ends were trimmed by 4 bases and 2 bases, with 8 bases remaining between them. Germline CDR1 reads SGHDT; CDR2 reads YYEEEE. The chain's CDR3 is CASSRVATDTQYF. The DNA for the CDR3 is TGTGCCAGCAGCCGTGTGGCCACAGATACGCAGTATTTT. The variable domain in full, completed from reference TRBV5-6 and TRBJ2-3, reads DAGVTQSPTHLIKTRGQQVTLRCSPKSGHDTVSWYQQALGQGPQFIFQYYEEEERQRGNFPDRFSGHQFPNYSSELNVNALLLGDSALYLCASSRVATDTQYFGPGTRLTVL.

The J gene is TRBJ1-1, the V gene TRBV23-1; 9 positions match TRBD1. TRBV23-1 is designated an ORF whose function remains uncertain. Trimming at V came to 7 bases and at J to 7 bases, leaving 4 bases not matched to a gene. This CDR3 is built from 12 residues. CDR3 nucleotide sequence: TGCGCCAGCATCGACAGGGGGAATGAAGCTTTCTTT. Amino acids: CASIDRGNEAFF.

The chain uses TRBV11-3 and TRBJ2-2, with D perhaps TRBD2 (6 bases). This CDR3 spans 11 amino acids. CDR1 is SGHNT, CDR2 YENEEA, per germline. The V end lost 11 bases, the J end lost 5 bases, and 9 bases lay between the germline ends. The CDR3 DNA follows: TGTGCCTCTCGGGGGACCGGGGAGCTGTTTTTT. It specifies CASRGTGELFF.

The V gene is TRBV11-2, the J gene TRBJ2-5; unclear D gene. The CDR3 runs to 12 residues. With 5 bases removed from V and 2 bases from J, the gap between germline ends came to 6 bases. Germline V lookup: CDR1 SGHAT, CDR2 FQNNGV. Here the CDR3 DNA reads TGTGCCAGCAGCCCCAAACAAGAGACCCAGTACTTC. Translating gives CASSPKQETQYF.

This rearrangement joins TRBV12-5 to TRBJ2-3; 9 bases align to TRBD1. The CDR3 contains 17 residues. V lost 0 bases, J lost 3 bases, and 7 bases stayed unmatched. Germline loops: CDR1 LGHNT, CDR2 FRNRAP. The CDR3 coding sequence is TGTGCTAGTGGTTTGGTCCCTCGGACAGGGGAAACAGATACGCAGTATTTT. Translated: CASGLVPRTGETDTQYF.

This rearrangement joins TRBV7-9 to TRBJ2-3; D may be TRBD1 (5 bases). Germline values: CDR1 SEHNR, CDR2 FQNEAQ (reference sequence). V was clipped by 5 bases and J by 2 bases, with 8 bases between them. This CDR3 is 13 amino acids long. As DNA, the CDR3 is TGTGCCAGCAGCCAGGGCCTCACAGATACGCAGTATTTT. Its translation: CASSQGLTDTQYF.

The chain joins TRBV19 to TRBJ1-5; D may be TRBD1 (6 bases). Germline values: CDR1 LNHDA, CDR2 SQIVND (reference sequence). This CDR3 has 16 residues. Trimming took 5 bases from V and 1 from J, leaving 15 bases between them. The CDR3 DNA reads as TGTGCCAGTAGTTTTACAGGGTTGGTGAGCAATCAGCCCCAGCATTTT. Protein product: CASSFTGLVSNQPQHF.

J is TRBJ2-2 and V is TRBV28; D is uncertain. Per germline, CDR1 MDHEN and CDR2 SYDVKM. The CDR3 spans 13 residues. The V end was cut by 4 bases, the J end by 5 bases, with 8 bases between. CDR3 amino acids: CASSYTVTGELFF. The CDR3, as DNA: TGTGCCAGCAGTTACACAGTTACCGGGGAGCTGTTTTTT.

V is TRBV7-7 and J is TRBJ2-1; D gene ambiguous. CDR3 length equals 17 residues. V dropped 2 bases and J dropped 0 bases, with 14 bases sitting between them. Germline CDR1 and CDR2: SSHAT and FNYEAQ (reference sequence). CDR3 residues: CASSLKSHLSSYNEQFF. The CDR3 bases are TGTGCCAGCAGCTTAAAGTCCCATCTAAGCTCCTACAATGAGCAGTTCTTC.

V gene TRBV30 combines with J gene TRBJ1-6; 7 positions match TRBD1. Trimming cost V 3 bases and J 6 bases; bases outside gene matches: 14. CDR3 length: 17 residues. Germline V gene data show CDR1 as GTSNPN and CDR2 as SVGIG (reference sequence). The CDR3 sequence is CAWSALTGAGGNSPLHF. CDR3 DNA sequence: TGTGCCTGGAGCGCCCTAACAGGGGCGGGCGGTAATTCACCCCTCCACTTT.

The rearrangement uses TRBV6-5 and TRBJ1-1; 10 bases map to TRBD1. There are 12 residues in the CDR3. Germline assignment: CDR1 MNHEY and CDR2 SVGAGI. V was pared by 11 bases and J by 8 bases, with 8 bases of the junction left unmatched. The CDR3 here is CAGDRGLPEAFF. In DNA, the CDR3 is TGTGCCGGAGACAGGGGGCTTCCCGAAGCTTTCTTT.

This clone was observed once. V and J are TRBV28 and TRBJ1-1; 7 bases line up with TRBD1. In germline, CDR1 is MDHEN, CDR2 SYDVKM. J was trimmed by 1 base and V by 3 bases; bases with no gene match: 14. The CDR3 is 18 residues long. This chain's CDR3 is CASSFRSGLDRKNTEAFF. The CDR3 DNA is TGTGCCAGCAGTTTTAGGTCGGGATTGGACAGGAAGAACACTGAAGCTTTCTTT.